The 27 T cell receptor beta chains listed next were all sequenced from one sample in a study of shared clonotypes between healthy human individuals. Produced via immunoSEQ multiplex PCR; TCRdb's table is partial and in-frame only. The table lists some 96,000 clones, around 47% of them singletons, with roughly 16% in the top ten. Sequencing was done on a sample of PBMCs. The receptors come from a woman in her 40s in good health. Some clones in this sample may be carry-over from other donors' samples.

About this clone itself: A much more abundant neighbour one base away suggests this may be a read error. Different DNA sequences within this sample yield the same CDR3. The chain couples TRBV11-2 to TRBJ2-7; D is uncertain. The germline CDR1 and CDR2 sequences are SGHAT and FQNNGV. CDR3 length equals 13 residues. V was pared by 2 bases and J by 6 bases, with 11 bases between. The CDR3 coding sequence is TGTGCCAGCAGCTTAAATCCGGGTGTCGAGCAGTACTTC. Its protein is CASSLNPGVEQYF.

The gene calls are TRBV20-1 and TRBJ2-7, with a tentative D call TRBD2 (6 bases). Germline CDR1 and CDR2: DFQATT and SNEGSKA (reference sequence). The CDR3 totals 11 residues. V was trimmed by 6 bases and J by 4 bases, leaving 10 bases between them. CDR3 region: CSAPGLYEQYF. The CDR3 nucleotides are TGCAGTGCACCGGGACTTTACGAGCAGTACTTC.

There are a few counts of this clone. The rearrangement links TRBV29-1 to TRBJ2-7, with D perhaps matching TRBD2 (5 bases). V shed 7 bases and J shed 5 bases, with 21 bases lying between them. The CDR3 spans 14 residues. Looked up from germline, CDR1 is SQVTM and CDR2 is ANQGSEA. The CDR3 reads CSALGLTNGDEQYF. CDR3 sequence (DNA): TGCAGCGCCCTAGGACTGACAAACGGGGACGAGCAGTACTTC.

The chain carries TRBV11-3 and TRBJ2-1; 10 nucleotides agree with TRBD1. The CDR3 runs 15 residues. V trimming: 5 bases; J trimming: 7 bases; junction bases outside the gene matches: 8. CDR1 is SGHNT and CDR2 is YENEEA in the germline V gene. Here the CDR3 reads CASSTGTGVGNEQFF. DNA of the CDR3: TGTGCCAGCAGCACCGGGACAGGGGTTGGGAATGAGCAGTTCTTC.

The gene calls are TRBV6-5 and TRBJ1-5, with D unclear. Germline lookup yields CDR1 MNHEY and CDR2 SVGAGI. The CDR3 totals 13 residues. With 0 bases removed from V and 4 bases from J, the gap between germline ends came to 4 bases. For the CDR3, the DNA is TGTGCCAGCAGTTACTCTTGGAATCAGCCCCAGCATTTT. Residues: CASSYSWNQPQHF.

This sequence joins TRBV4-1 and TRBJ2-7; 7 bases fit TRBD1. The CDR3 extends over 15 amino acids. Unmatched junction bases numbered 7, after V lost 1 base and J lost 4 bases. The germline gives CDR1 MGHRA, CDR2 YSYEKL. The CDR3 protein is CASSQGLTGPYEQYF. The CDR3 DNA is TGCGCCAGCAGCCAAGGGTTGACAGGGCCGTACGAGCAGTACTTC.

This clone came up many times. V and J are TRBV28 and TRBJ2-5; 13 nucleotides align to TRBD2. The J call is doubtful: the DNA matches TRBJ2-7 better. The germline CDR1 and CDR2 sequences are MDHEN and SYDVKM. The length of the CDR3 is 16 residues. CDR3 region: CASSSRTSGSRYEQYF. DNA of the CDR3: TGTGCCAGCAGTTCCAGGACTAGCGGGAGTCGCTACGAGCAGTACTTC.

At least ten counts were recorded for this clone. This rearrangement joins TRBV6-1 to TRBJ1-5; D is uncertain. The CDR3 is 15 amino acids. V lost 0 bases to trimming and J lost 3 bases, with 9 bases between them. The germline CDR1 and CDR2 sequences are MNHNS and SASEGT. CDR3 in DNA: TGTGCCAGCAGTGAAGCGCGGTACTTCAATCAGCCCCAGCATTTT. As protein: CASSEARYFNQPQHF.

This chain joins TRBV7-9 and TRBJ2-3, with 10 bases identical to TRBD2. The CDR3 loop spans 17 amino acids. The ends lost 1 base at V and 2 bases at J; junction bases unmatched: 6. Germline V gene data show CDR1 as SEHNR and CDR2 as FQNEAQ (reference sequence). The CDR3 DNA is TGTGCCAGCAGCTTAGACCCTAGCGGGAGCCCCACAGATACGCAGTATTTT. Translation gives CASSLDPSGSPTDTQYF. Using reference TRBV7-9 and TRBJ2-3 for the parts outside the CDR3, the full variable domain is DTGVSQNPRHKITKRGQNVTFRCDPISEHNRLYWYRQTLGQGPEFLTYFQNEAQLEKSRLLSDRFSAERPKGSFSTLEIQRTEQGDSAMYLCASSLDPSGSPTDTQYFGPGTRLTVL.

This chain uses TRBV4-2 with TRBJ2-7, with D perhaps TRBD1 (6 bases). The CDR3 contains 15 residues. V was pared by 1 base and J by 1 base, with 11 bases between. CDR1 and CDR2 from the germline V gene are LGHNA and YNFKEQ. Here the CDR3 DNA reads TGTGCCAGCAGCCAAGTGGGAGACAGGTCCTACGAGCAGTACTTC. Its protein is CASSQVGDRSYEQYF.

Ten or more counts support this clone. The chain joins TRBV7-6 to TRBJ1-2; D is possibly TRBD1 (6 bases). Germline CDR1 reads SGHVS; CDR2 reads FNYEAQ. The CDR3 covers 14 residues. The V end lost 5 bases, the J end lost 4 bases, and 14 bases lay between the germline ends. CDR3 loop: CASSGGAGSYGYTF. In DNA form, the CDR3 reads TGTGCCAGCAGCGGGGGGGCCGGATCCTATGGCTACACCTTC.

By share, this clone counts as medium-sized (0.01 to 0.1%). The chain uses TRBV2 and TRBJ2-5; D is undetermined. With 7 bases removed from V and 5 bases from J, the gap between germline ends came to 17 bases. Germline assignment: CDR1 SNHLY and CDR2 FYNNEI. The CDR3 is 14 residues long. The DNA for the CDR3 is TGTGCCAGCATGGGCCCCCCCCGCGCGGAGACCCAGTACTTC. The encoded protein is CASMGPPRAETQYF.

V and J are TRBV18 and TRBJ2-1; 7 positions agree with TRBD2. The junction had 3 bases not matched to a gene; V was cut back by 3 bases and J by 7 bases. The CDR3 runs 13 residues. CDR1 KGHSH and CDR2 LQKENI come from the germline V gene. DNA of the CDR3: TGTGCCAGCTCACCTGGTAGCGGGAATGAGCAGTTCTTC. The encoded protein is CASSPGSGNEQFF.

The chain couples TRBV29-1 to TRBJ2-2, with D perhaps matching TRBD2 (6 bases). Trimming cost V 6 bases and J 9 bases, with 17 bases left between them. From germline, CDR1 is SQVTM and CDR2 ANQGSEA. The CDR3 covers 13 residues. The DNA of the CDR3 is TGCAGCGTCGGACTATTATGGCGAAGGGAGCTGTTTTTT. Protein: CSVGLLWRRELFF.

This clone was seen just once. The rearrangement links TRBV4-2 to TRBJ2-7; a possible D gene is TRBD1 (6 bases). Trimming shortened V by 4 bases and J by 2 bases, and 12 bases separated the two germline ends. Per germline, CDR1 LGHNA and CDR2 YNFKEQ. The CDR3 is 14 amino acids. DNA for the CDR3: TGTGCCAGCAGCCGAGGGGGTTATCCCTACGAGCAGTACTTC. Protein: CASSRGGYPYEQYF.

The genes are TRBV28 and TRBJ1-5, with D possibly TRBD1 on 6 matching bases. The CDR3 totals 15 residues. The V gene's germline CDR1 is MDHEN and CDR2 SYDVKM. V lost 8 bases to trimming and J lost 0 bases, with 14 bases between them. CDR3 in DNA: TGTGCCAGCCACAGGACAGACTATAGCAATCAGCCCCAGCATTTT. Protein sequence: CASHRTDYSNQPQHF.

The chain combines TRBV28 with TRBJ2-7; D is possibly TRBD1 (6 bases). Trimming shortened V by 8 bases and J by 5 bases, and 13 bases separated the two germline ends. This CDR3 comprises 12 residues. Germline assignment: CDR1 MDHEN and CDR2 SYDVKM. DNA of the CDR3: TGTGCCAGCGGCTCAGGGGTCCACGAGCAGTACTTC. Encoded protein: CASGSGVHEQYF.

A remark on this clone: This is likely an artifact of a read error, given a far larger clone one base away. Other DNA sequences within the sample encode an identical CDR3. This sequence joins TRBV7-3 and TRBJ2-7, with TRBD2 as a possible D gene (6 bases). CDR1 is SGHTA, CDR2 FQGTGA, per germline. The CDR3 contains 12 residues. V lost 4 bases to trimming and J lost 12 bases, with 16 bases between them. The CDR3: CASSSPSELMYF. The CDR3 DNA reads TGTGCCAGCAGCTCCCCTAGCGAGCTGATGTACTTC.

This clone has more than one count but fewer than ten. Other nucleotide sequences in the sample specify the same CDR3. The chain has TRBV9 and TRBJ2-5; 10 nucleotides align to TRBD2. The trim removed 0 bases at V and 7 bases at J, leaving 12 bases unmatched. The CDR3 is 17 residues long. Looked up from germline, CDR1 is SGDLS and CDR2 is YYNGEE. The DNA of the CDR3 is TGTGCCAGCAGCGTAGGGTCTAGCGGGAGTAGTGTAGGGACCCAGTACTTC. This translates into CASSVGSSGSSVGTQYF.

The sample holds a few counts of this clone. One base separates it from a far larger clone, so it is likely a read error. This sample includes further DNA sequences coding for the same CDR3. This chain links TRBV30 with TRBJ2-7; tentatively, D is TRBD1 or TRBD2 (5 bases each). CDR3 length: 13 residues. Trimming removed 7 bases at V and 5 bases at J, with 18 bases between. The germline gives CDR1 GTSNPN, CDR2 SVGIG (reference sequence). The CDR3 reads CASPGPSIHEQYF. CDR3 coding DNA: TGTGCCTCGCCGGGACCGTCCATCCACGAGCAGTACTTC.

The chain recombines TRBV9 with TRBJ2-7; D is unresolved. The germline V gene has CDR1 SGDLS and CDR2 YYNGEE. The CDR3 length is 13 residues. The V end was cut by 4 bases, the J end by 1 base, with 9 bases between. CDR3 in amino acids: CASSKTPSYEQYF. The CDR3 coding sequence is TGTGCCAGCAGCAAGACACCTTCCTACGAGCAGTACTTC.

In regard to this clone: At one boundary the junction diverges from the germline segment, which might be a read error. This chain joins TRBV5-4 and TRBJ1-4; D perhaps matches TRBD1 (5 bases). The V gene's germline CDR1 is SGHNT and CDR2 YYREEE (reference sequence). The CDR3 consists of 16 residues. Here the CDR3 DNA reads TGTGCCAGCAGCTTGACAGGCGATGCAACTAATGAAAAGCTGTTTTTT. Translation gives CASSLTGDATNEKLFF.

This clone was picked up many times. This chain connects TRBV30 to TRBJ1-2; possible D gene TRBD1, 6 bases. Germline assignment: CDR1 GTSNPN and CDR2 SVGIG (reference sequence). Trimming removed 2 bases from V and 2 bases from J, with 15 bases in between. The length of the CDR3 is 15 residues. As DNA, the CDR3 is TGTGCCTGGAGTCTGGGCAGGGGAGGCAACTATGGCTACACCTTC. This codes for CAWSLGRGGNYGYTF.

In this sample, this clone turned up many times. J is TRBJ1-6 and V is TRBV2; maybe TRBD1 (5 bases). CDR1 SNHLY and CDR2 FYNNEI come from the germline V gene. With 8 bases removed from V and 7 bases from J, the gap between germline ends came to 21 bases. This CDR3 spans 16 amino acids. For the CDR3, the DNA is TGTGCCAGCGTACTCACCCGGGGCAGTGAGAATTCACCCCTCCACTTT. Translation gives CASVLTRGSENSPLHF.

This clone is labeled medium-sized. The J gene is TRBJ2-7, the V gene TRBV7-4; D not resolved. This CDR3 is 15 amino acids long. Germline V CDR1 and CDR2: SGHVT, SQSDAQ. V was trimmed by 6 bases and J by 2 bases, leaving 17 bases between them. The DNA for the CDR3 is TGTGCCAGCAGTTTCCTCCGCTACTCACCCTACGAGCAGTACTTC. Residues: CASSFLRYSPYEQYF.

This clone turned up a few times. This chain uses TRBV7-9 with TRBJ1-6; TRBD1 matches at 7 bases. The germline gives CDR1 SEHNR, CDR2 FQNEAQ (reference sequence). The CDR3 contains 14 residues. V trimming: 5 bases; J trimming: 11 bases; junction bases outside the gene matches: 9. CDR3 sequence (DNA): TGTGCCAGCAGCCCAACAGGGGATTTTGCACCCCTCCACTTT. Amino acid sequence: CASSPTGDFAPLHF. The full variable domain, with the rest looked up from reference TRBV7-9 and TRBJ1-6, is DTGVSQNPRHKITKRGQNVTFRCDPISEHNRLYWYRQTLGQGPEFLTYFQNEAQLEKSRLLSDRFSAERPKGSFSTLEIQRTEQGDSAMYLCASSPTGDFAPLHFGNGTRLTVT.

The chain uses TRBV29-1 and TRBJ1-5; D remains ambiguous. Germline V gene sequence: CDR1 SQVTM, CDR2 ANQGSEA. The CDR3 is 14 amino acids. V lost 1 base to trimming and J lost 4 bases, with 11 bases between them. CDR3 region: CSVEGVWGNQPQHF. The CDR3 DNA reads as TGCAGCGTTGAAGGAGTTTGGGGAAATCAGCCCCAGCATTTT.